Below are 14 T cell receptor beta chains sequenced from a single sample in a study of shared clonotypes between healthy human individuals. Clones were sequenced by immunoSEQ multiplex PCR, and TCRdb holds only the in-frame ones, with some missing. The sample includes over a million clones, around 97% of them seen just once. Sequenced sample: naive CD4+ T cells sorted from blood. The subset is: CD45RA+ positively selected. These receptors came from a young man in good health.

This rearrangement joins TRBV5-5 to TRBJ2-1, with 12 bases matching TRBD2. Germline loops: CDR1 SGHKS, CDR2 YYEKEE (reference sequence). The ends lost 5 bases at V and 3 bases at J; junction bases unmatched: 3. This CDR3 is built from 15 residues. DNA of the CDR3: TGTGCCAGCAGTTCTAGCGGGAGGGACTACAATGAGCAGTTCTTC. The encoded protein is CASSSSGRDYNEQFF.

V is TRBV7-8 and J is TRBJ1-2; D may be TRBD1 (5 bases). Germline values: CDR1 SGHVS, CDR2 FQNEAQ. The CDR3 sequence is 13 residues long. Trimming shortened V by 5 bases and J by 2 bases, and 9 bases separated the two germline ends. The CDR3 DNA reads TGTGCCAGCAGCGGGGGGACCAACTATGGCTACACCTTC. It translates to CASSGGTNYGYTF.

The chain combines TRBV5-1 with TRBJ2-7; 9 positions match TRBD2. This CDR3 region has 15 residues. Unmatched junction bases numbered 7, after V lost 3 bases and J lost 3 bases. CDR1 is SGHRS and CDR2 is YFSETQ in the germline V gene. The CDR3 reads CASSSKREAYYEQYF. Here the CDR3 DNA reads TGCGCCAGCAGCTCAAAGCGGGAGGCGTACTACGAGCAGTACTTC.

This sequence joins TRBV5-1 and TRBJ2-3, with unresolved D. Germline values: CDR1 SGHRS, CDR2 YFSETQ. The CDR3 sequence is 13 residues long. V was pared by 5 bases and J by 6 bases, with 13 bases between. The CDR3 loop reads CASSPVRWDTQYF. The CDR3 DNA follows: TGCGCCAGCAGTCCTGTGAGGTGGGATACGCAGTATTTT.

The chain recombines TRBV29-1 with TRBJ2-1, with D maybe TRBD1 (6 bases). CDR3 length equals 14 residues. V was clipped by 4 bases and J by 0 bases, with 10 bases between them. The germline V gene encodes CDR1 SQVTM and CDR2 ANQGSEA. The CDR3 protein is CSVGGLSSYNEQFF. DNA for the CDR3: TGCAGCGTTGGGGGGCTCTCCTCCTACAATGAGCAGTTCTTC.

The CDR3 bases are TGTGCCAGCAGTGAACCCAACCCGGGGAGCTATGGCTACACCTTC. Amino acid sequence: CASSEPNPGSYGYTF. The rearrangement joins TRBV6-1 to TRBJ1-2, with unresolved D. This CDR3 has 15 residues. V was trimmed by 2 bases and J by 4 bases, leaving 14 bases between them. CDR1 and CDR2 (germline): MNHNS, SASEGT.

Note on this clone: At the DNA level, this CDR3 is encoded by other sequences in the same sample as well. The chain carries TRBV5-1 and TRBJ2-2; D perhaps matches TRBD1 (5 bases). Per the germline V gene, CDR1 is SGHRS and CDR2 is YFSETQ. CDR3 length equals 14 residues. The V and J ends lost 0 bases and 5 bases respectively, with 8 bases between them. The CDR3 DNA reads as TGCGCCAGCAGCTTGGAGGGGTCAACCGGGGAGCTGTTTTTT. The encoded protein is CASSLEGSTGELFF.

CDR3 bases: TGTGCCAGCCGGAGGACAGGGTTAACAGATACGCAGTATTTT. Translated, it gives CASRRTGLTDTQYF. The genes are TRBV2 and TRBJ2-3; 8 nucleotides agree with TRBD1. Germline CDR1 SNHLY, CDR2 FYNNEI. V lost 8 bases, J lost 3 bases, and 7 bases stayed unmatched. The CDR3 extends over 14 amino acids.

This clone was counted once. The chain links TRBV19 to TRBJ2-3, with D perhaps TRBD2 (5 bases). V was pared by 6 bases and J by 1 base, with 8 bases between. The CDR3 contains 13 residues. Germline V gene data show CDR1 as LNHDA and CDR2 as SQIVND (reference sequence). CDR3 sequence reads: CASRFSGTDTQYF. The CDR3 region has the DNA TGTGCCAGTAGGTTTAGCGGCACAGATACGCAGTATTTT.

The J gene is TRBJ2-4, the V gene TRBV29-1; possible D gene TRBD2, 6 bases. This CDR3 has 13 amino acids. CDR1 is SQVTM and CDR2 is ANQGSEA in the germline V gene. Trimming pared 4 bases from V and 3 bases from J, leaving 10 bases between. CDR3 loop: CSVVGGYKNIQYF. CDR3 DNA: TGCAGCGTTGTTGGGGGGTACAAAAACATTCAGTACTTC.

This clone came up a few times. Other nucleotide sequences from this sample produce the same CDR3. CDR3 sequence: CASSLLGNTEAFF. The CDR3 DNA is TGTGCCAGCAGCTTACTGGGGAACACTGAAGCTTTCTTT. The chain links TRBV7-3 to TRBJ1-1; D not certain. The V gene lost 2 bases and the J gene lost 1 base, with 5 bases spanning the gap. Germline loops: CDR1 SGHTA, CDR2 FQGTGA. CDR3 length equals 13 residues.

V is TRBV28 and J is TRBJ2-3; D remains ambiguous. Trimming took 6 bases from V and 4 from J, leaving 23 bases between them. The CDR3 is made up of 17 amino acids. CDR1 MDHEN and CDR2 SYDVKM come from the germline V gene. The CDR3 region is CASRHARSRVGADTQYF. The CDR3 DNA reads TGTGCCAGCAGGCACGCTCGTTCGAGAGTCGGAGCAGATACGCAGTATTTT.

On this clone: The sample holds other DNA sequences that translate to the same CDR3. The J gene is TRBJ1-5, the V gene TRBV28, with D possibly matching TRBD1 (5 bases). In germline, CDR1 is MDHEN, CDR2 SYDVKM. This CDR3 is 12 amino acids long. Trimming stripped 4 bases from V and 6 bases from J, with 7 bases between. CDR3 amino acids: CASSSQGQPQHF. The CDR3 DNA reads TGTGCCAGCAGTTCTCAGGGTCAGCCCCAGCATTTT.

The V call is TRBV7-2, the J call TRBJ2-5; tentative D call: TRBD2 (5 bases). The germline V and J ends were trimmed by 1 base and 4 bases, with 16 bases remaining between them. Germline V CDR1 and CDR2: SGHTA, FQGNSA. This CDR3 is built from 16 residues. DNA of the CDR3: TGTGCCAGCAGCTTAGTAGGGTCCAGAGAGGGAGAGACCCAGTACTTC. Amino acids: CASSLVGSREGETQYF.